These T cell receptor beta chains were read from a single sample in a study of shared clonotypes between healthy human individuals. The protocol was immunoSEQ multiplex PCR, while the TCRdb copy is restricted to in-frame clones and leaves out a portion. The sample carries more than 1 million clones, roughly 74% recorded once. Sequencing was performed on memory CD4+ T cells from PBMCs. Receptors were obtained from a man between 18 and 35 years old in good health. Some clones in this sample may be carry-over from other donors' samples. CDR3s include the opening cysteine and the closing phenylalanine or tryptophan. Each record gives: clone size, J gene, V gene, D gene, CDR3 protein, CDR3 DNA. A D gene is named only where the DNA matches it firmly. Clone size is shown for a subset of rows, as once, few, many or a class of expanded clone.

clone size: few
J gene: TRBJ2-1
V gene: TRBV30
D gene: .
CDR3 protein: CAWTPRSNEQFF
CDR3 DNA: TGTGCCTGGACCCCCCGATCTAATGAGCAGTTCTTC

clone size: .
J gene: TRBJ2-5
V gene: TRBV2
D gene: .
CDR3 protein: CASSEYARETQYF
CDR3 DNA: TGTGCCAGCAGTGAATACGCGAGAGAGACCCAGTACTTC

clone size: .
J gene: TRBJ2-1
V gene: TRBV7-3
D gene: .
CDR3 protein: CASSLMRPAQSSYNEQFF
CDR3 DNA: TGTGCCAGCAGCTTAATGCGCCCCGCCCAGAGCTCCTACAATGAGCAGTTCTTC

clone size: .
J gene: TRBJ2-7
V gene: TRBV28
D gene: TRBD2
CDR3 protein: CASSPVGLAGGYYEQYF
CDR3 DNA: TGTGCCAGCAGCCCTGTTGGGCTAGCGGGAGGGTACTACGAGCAGTACTTC

clone size: few
J gene: TRBJ1-1
V gene: TRBV5-3
D gene: .
CDR3 protein: CARSCLPEAFF
CDR3 DNA: TGTGCCAGAAGCTGCCTCCCTGAAGCTTTCTTT

clone size: .
J gene: TRBJ1-2
V gene: TRBV30
D gene: .
CDR3 protein: CAWRGTGRNGYTF
CDR3 DNA: TGTGCCTGGAGAGGTACAGGGAGAAATGGCTACACCTTC

clone size: .
J gene: TRBJ2-3
V gene: TRBV4-2
D gene: .
CDR3 protein: CASSQASGTDTQYF
CDR3 DNA: TGTGCCAGCAGCCAAGCTAGCGGCACAGATACGCAGTATTTT

clone size: .
J gene: TRBJ2-3
V gene: TRBV6-4
D gene: TRBD2
CDR3 protein: CASSVAGDTDTQYF
CDR3 DNA: TGTGCCAGCAGTGTTGCGGGAGACACAGATACGCAGTATTTT

clone size: .
J gene: TRBJ1-5
V gene: TRBV15
D gene: .
CDR3 protein: CATSRGYRQPQHF
CDR3 DNA: TGTGCCACCAGCAGAGGGTACAGGCAGCCCCAGCATTTT

clone size: .
J gene: TRBJ2-7
V gene: TRBV4-1
D gene: TRBD1
CDR3 protein: CASSQLASGQAYYEQYF
CDR3 DNA: TGCGCCAGCAGCCAACTAGCGTCGGGACAGGCGTACTACGAGCAGTACTTC

clone size: .
J gene: TRBJ2-3
V gene: TRBV28
D gene: .
CDR3 protein: CASSLNSGSTDTQYF
CDR3 DNA: TGTGCCAGCAGTTTAAATAGCGGAAGCACAGATACGCAGTATTTT

clone size: .
J gene: TRBJ2-7
V gene: TRBV11-2
D gene: TRBD2
CDR3 protein: CASSQLVGRGGGRSYEQYF
CDR3 DNA: TGTGCCAGCAGCCAACTAGTGGGGCGAGGCGGGGGGCGCTCCTACGAGCAGTACTTC